This is a list of T cell receptor beta chains from one sample in a study of T cell responses to AZD1222 COVID-19 vaccine. Produced via immunoSEQ multiplex PCR; TCRdb's table is partial and in-frame only. The table lists approximately 73,000 clones, 80% to 85% of them singletons, with 2.5% to 3% in the top ten. The sequencing here drew on peripheral blood, taken on day 0 of AZD1222 vaccination. The receptors were gathered from an adult in good health. Each CDR3 is given with its conserved first and last residue. The D gene is left open where the match is weak. Some rows mark clone size as missing; the rest say once, few, many or name a class of expanded clone.

d_call clone_size cdr3_length j_call v_call cdr3_nt cdr3_aa
TRBD2 NA 15 TRBJ2-2 TRBV7-2 TGTGCCAGCAGCCAGGGACTAGGGTCGACCGGGGAGCTGTTTTTT CASSQGLGSTGELFF
NA NA 13 TRBJ2-7 TRBV19 TGTGCCAGTATGCCCGACCCGCCCTACGAGCAGTACTTC CASMPDPPYEQYF
NA NA 12 TRBJ1-4 TRBV10-1 TGCGCCAGCAGTGCCACACAGGGAAAACTGTTTTTT CASSATQGKLFF
NA NA 14 TRBJ1-2 TRBV5-6 TGTGCCAGCAGCCCAGACTCAGGGGTCAATGGCTACACCTTC CASSPDSGVNGYTF
NA few 16 TRBJ1-1 TRBV4-1 TGCGCCAGCAGCCAGAGCTGGGGACTCCAGAACACTGAAGCTTTCTTT CASSQSWGLQNTEAFF
NA NA 14 TRBJ2-7 TRBV7-9 TGTGCCAGCAGCTTAGTCCAAGCCTCCTACGAGCAGTACTTC CASSLVQASYEQYF
TRBD2 few 14 TRBJ2-7 TRBV10-3 TGTGCCATCAGTGATCGGCGGGGGAGCTACGAGCAGTACTTC CAISDRRGSYEQYF
TRBD1 NA 13 TRBJ1-1 TRBV10-3 TGTGCCATCAGTGGACAGGGGGTCCCTGAAGCTTTCTTT CAISGQGVPEAFF
NA NA 16 TRBJ2-3 TRBV6-2/TRBV6-3 TGTGCCAGCAGCTCCCAGGGGACCCGGAGCACAGATACGCAGTATTTT CASSSQGTRSTDTQYF
NA NA 14 TRBJ1-1 TRBV4-1 TGCGCCAGCAGCCAGGTTGTAAGGAACACTGAAGCTTTCTTT CASSQVVRNTEAFF
TRBD1 NA 15 TRBJ1-1 TRBV3-1/TRBV3-2 TGTGCCAGCAGCGGGGGACAGGGCGGATACACTGAAGCTTTCTTT CASSGGQGGYTEAFF
TRBD1 NA 14 TRBJ2-1 TRBV6-2/TRBV6-3 TGTGCCAGCAGTACCGGGACAGGGGGCAATGAGCAGTTCTTC CASSTGTGGNEQFF
TRBD1 NA 14 TRBJ1-1 TRBV7-3 TGTGCCAGCAGCCGACAGGGGATGAACACTGAAGCTTTCTTT CASSRQGMNTEAFF
TRBD2 once 15 TRBJ2-2 TRBV7-8 TGTGCCAGCAGAGCGGCGGGAGAGGGCACCGGGGAGCTGTTTTTT CASRAAGEGTGELFF
NA NA 12 TRBJ1-3 TRBV5-1 TGCGCCAGCAGCCCGGGTGGTAGCCCCATATATTTT CASSPGGSPIYF
NA NA 12 TRBJ1-5 TRBV5-8 TGTGCCAGCAGCCGTACCCAACAGCCCCAGCATTTT CASSRTQQPQHF